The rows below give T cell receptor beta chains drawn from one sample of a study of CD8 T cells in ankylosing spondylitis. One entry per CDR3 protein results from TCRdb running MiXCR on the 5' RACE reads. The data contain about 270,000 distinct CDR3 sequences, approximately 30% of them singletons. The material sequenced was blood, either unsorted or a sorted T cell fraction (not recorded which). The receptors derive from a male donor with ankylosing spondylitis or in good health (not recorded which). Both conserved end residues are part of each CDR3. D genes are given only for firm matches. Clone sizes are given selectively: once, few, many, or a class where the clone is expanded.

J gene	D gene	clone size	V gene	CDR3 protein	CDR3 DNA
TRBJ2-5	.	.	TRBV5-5	CASSLGGGHEETQYF	TGTGCCAGCAGCTTGGGTGGGGGGCATGAAGAGACCCAGTACTTC
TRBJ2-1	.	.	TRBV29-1	CSVVGAGDEQFF	TGCAGCGTTGTCGGGGCCGGGGATGAGCAGTTCTTC
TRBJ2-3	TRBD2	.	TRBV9	CASSVEGLAGGNTDTQYF	TGTGCCAGCAGCGTAGAGGGACTAGCGGGGGGTAACACAGATACGCAGTATTTT
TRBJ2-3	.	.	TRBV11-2	CASSYDNFGTDTQYF	TGTGCCAGCAGCTACGACAACTTCGGCACAGATACGCAGTATTTT
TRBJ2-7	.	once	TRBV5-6	CASRPGTLRYEQYF	TGTGCCAGCAGACCCGGGACCCTACGATACGAGCAGTACTTC
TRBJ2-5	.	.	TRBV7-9	CASSFGSLRQETQYF	TGTGCCAGCAGCTTCGGTTCCCTAAGACAAGAGACCCAGTACTTC
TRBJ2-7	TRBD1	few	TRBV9	CASSVGGFVGTGSEQYF	TGTGCCAGCAGCGTAGGTGGTTTTGTAGGGACAGGGTCTGAGCAGTACTTC
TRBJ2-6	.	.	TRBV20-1	CSARDLSPSGANVLTF	TGCAGTGCTAGAGATCTGTCCCCGTCTGGGGCCAACGTCCTGACTTTC
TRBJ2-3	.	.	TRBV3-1	CASSPLRGSDTQYF	TGTGCCAGCAGCCCTCTCCGGGGATCAGATACGCAGTATTTT
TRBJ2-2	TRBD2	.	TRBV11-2	CASSPAGTRGTGELFF	TGTGCCAGCAGCCCGGCCGGGACTAGGGGCACCGGGGAGCTGTTTTTT
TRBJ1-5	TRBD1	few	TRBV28	CASSLTGGVQPQHF	TGTGCCAGCAGTTTGACAGGGGGTGTTCAGCCCCAGCATTTT
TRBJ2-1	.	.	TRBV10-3	CAISAGTLIYNEQFF	TGTGCCATCAGTGCTGGGACTCTAATCTACAATGAGCAGTTCTTC
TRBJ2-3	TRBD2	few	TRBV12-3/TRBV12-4	CASTGGTSGTDTQYF	TGTGCCAGCACGGGGGGGACTAGCGGCACAGATACGCAGTATTTT
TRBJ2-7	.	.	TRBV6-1	CASRLTDLYEQYF	TGTGCCAGCAGACTCACTGACCTATACGAGCAGTACTTC
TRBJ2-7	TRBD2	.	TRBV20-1	CSASTSSGGIYYEQYF	TGCAGTGCTAGTACGTCTAGCGGGGGGATATACTACGAGCAGTACTTC
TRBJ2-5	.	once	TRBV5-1	CASSFGDNQETQYF	TGCGCCAGCAGCTTCGGGGACAACCAAGAGACCCAGTACTTC
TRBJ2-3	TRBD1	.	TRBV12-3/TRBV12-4	CASSQPDRGYTQYF	TGTGCCAGCAGCCAGCCCGACAGGGGATATACGCAGTATTTT
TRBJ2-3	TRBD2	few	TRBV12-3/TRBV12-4	CASSGGWDYRTDTQYF	TGTGCCAGCAGTGGGGGGTGGGACTATCGAACAGATACGCAGTATTTT
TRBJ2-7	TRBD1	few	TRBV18	CASRAGTETYEQYF	TGTGCCAGCAGGGCCGGGACAGAGACCTACGAGCAGTACTTC
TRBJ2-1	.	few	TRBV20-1	CSGAYNEQFF	TGCAGCGGGGCCTACAATGAGCAGTTCTTC
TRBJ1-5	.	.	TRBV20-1	CSATDRNNQPQHF	TGCAGTGCTACAGACAGGAACAATCAGCCCCAGCATTTT
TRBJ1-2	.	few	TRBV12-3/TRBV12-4	CASSRLLNYGYTF	TGTGCCAGCAGTCGGCTGCTTAACTATGGCTACACCTTC
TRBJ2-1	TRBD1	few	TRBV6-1	CASTDLTGLKQFF	TGTGCCAGCACCGACTTGACAGGGCTTAAGCAGTTCTTC
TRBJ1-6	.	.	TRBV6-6	CASSGDVYSPLHF	TGTGCCAGCAGTGGGGACGTTTATTCACCCCTCCACTTT
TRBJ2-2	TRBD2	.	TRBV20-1	CSAVLAGGPRTGELFF	TGCAGTGCCGTCCTAGCGGGGGGGCCTCGCACCGGGGAGCTGTTTTTT
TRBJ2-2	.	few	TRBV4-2	CASSQDKGRGESGELFF	TGTGCCAGCAGCCAAGATAAGGGCCGTGGGGAGAGCGGGGAGCTGTTTTTT
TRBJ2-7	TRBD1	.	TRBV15	CATSREPERDRIREEYF	TGTGCCACCAGCAGAGAACCTGAACGGGACAGGATACGAGAGGAGTACTTC
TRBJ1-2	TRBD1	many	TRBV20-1	CSAIGQGILRGYTF	TGCAGTGCTATAGGACAGGGCATACTCCGTGGCTACACCTTC
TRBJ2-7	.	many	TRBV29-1	CSVEGRGGHYEQYF	TGCAGCGTTGAAGGCAGGGGAGGCCACTACGAGCAGTACTTC
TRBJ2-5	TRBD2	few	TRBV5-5	CASSRLAGARKETQYF	TGTGCCAGCAGCAGACTAGCGGGGGCCAGAAAAGAGACCCAGTACTTC
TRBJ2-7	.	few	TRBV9	CASSVAGGTDEYEQYF	TGTGCCAGCAGCGTAGCGGGTGGGACGGACGAATACGAGCAGTACTTC
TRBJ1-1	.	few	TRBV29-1	CSVVRSLNTEAFF	TGCAGCGTTGTAAGGAGCCTGAACACTGAAGCTTTCTTT
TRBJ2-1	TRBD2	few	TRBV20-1	CSARAGGRAEQFF	TGCAGTGCTAGAGCGGGCGGGAGGGCTGAGCAGTTCTTC
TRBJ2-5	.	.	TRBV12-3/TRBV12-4	CASSSTGRYQETQYF	TGTGCCAGCAGTTCGACAGGCCGGTACCAAGAGACCCAGTACTTC
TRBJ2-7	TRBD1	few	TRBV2	CASRRGTGSYEQYF	TGTGCCAGCAGGAGAGGGACAGGCTCCTACGAGCAGTACTTC
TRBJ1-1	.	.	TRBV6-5	CASRPDFSGLMNTEAFF	TGTGCCAGCAGACCCGACTTCAGTGGCCTTATGAACACTGAAGCTTTCTTT
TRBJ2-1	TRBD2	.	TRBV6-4	CASSEGTSSEQFF	TGTGCCAGCAGTGAAGGGACTAGCAGTGAGCAGTTCTTC
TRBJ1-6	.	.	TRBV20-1	CSARDYEDLLYSPLHF	TGCAGTGCTAGAGACTATGAGGACCTGTTGTATTCACCCCTCCACTTT
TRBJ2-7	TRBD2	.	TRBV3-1	CASSQDRGGPYEQYF	TGTGCCAGCAGCCAAGATCGGGGGGGCCCCTACGAGCAGTACTTC
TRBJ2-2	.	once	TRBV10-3	CAIRQVNTGELFF	TGTGCCATCAGACAGGTCAACACCGGGGAGCTGTTTTTT
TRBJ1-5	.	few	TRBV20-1	CSASPAHLQPQHF	TGCAGTGCCTCCCCCGCCCATTTGCAGCCCCAGCATTTT
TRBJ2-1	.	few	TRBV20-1	CSARAPQGNEQFF	TGCAGTGCTAGAGCCCCCCAGGGCAATGAGCAGTTCTTC
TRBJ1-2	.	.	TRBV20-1	CSATGYLNYGYTF	TGCAGTGCTACGGGGTATTTAAACTATGGCTACACCTTC
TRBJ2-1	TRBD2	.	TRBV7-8	CASSPLGAGVYNEQFF	TGTGCCAGCAGCCCCCTCGGTGCGGGGGTCTACAATGAGCAGTTCTTC
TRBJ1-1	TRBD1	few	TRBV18	CASSPSGGTEAFF	TGTGCCAGCTCACCATCAGGGGGGACTGAAGCTTTCTTT
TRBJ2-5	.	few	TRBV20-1	CSGIRGRETQYF	TGCAGTGGTATCAGAGGAAGAGAGACCCAGTACTTC
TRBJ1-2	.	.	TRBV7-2	CASSLGDLFYGYTF	TGTGCCAGCAGCTTAGGAGATCTATTCTATGGCTACACCTTC
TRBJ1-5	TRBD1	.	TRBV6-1	CASEDRGVQPQHF	TGTGCCAGTGAGGACAGGGGGGTTCAGCCCCAGCATTTT
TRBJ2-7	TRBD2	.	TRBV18	CASSQERGPPYEQYF	TGTGCCAGCTCACAGGAGCGGGGGCCCCCCTACGAGCAGTACTTC
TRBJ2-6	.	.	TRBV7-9	CASSGRGANVLTF	TGTGCCAGCAGCGGCAGGGGGGCCAACGTCCTGACTTTC
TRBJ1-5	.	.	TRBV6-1	CARRAEYSNQPQHF	TGTGCCAGACGGGCAGAATATAGCAATCAGCCCCAGCATTTT
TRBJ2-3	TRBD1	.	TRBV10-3	CAIKRTGVADTQYF	TGTGCCATCAAACGGACAGGGGTAGCGGATACGCAGTATTTT
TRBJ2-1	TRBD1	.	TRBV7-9	CASVWDRGVEQFF	TGTGCCAGCGTCTGGGACAGGGGAGTGGAGCAGTTCTTC
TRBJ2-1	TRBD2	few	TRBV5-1	CASSLAGGADEQFF	TGCGCCAGCAGCTTGGCCGGGGGGGCAGATGAGCAGTTCTTC
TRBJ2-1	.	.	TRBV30	CAWSRLYEQFF	TGTGCCTGGAGCCGTCTTTATGAGCAGTTCTTC
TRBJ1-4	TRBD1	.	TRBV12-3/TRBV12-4	CASSPRTGGIPNEKLFF	TGTGCCAGCAGCCCTCGGACAGGGGGCATACCTAATGAAAAACTGTTTTTT
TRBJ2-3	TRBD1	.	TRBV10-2	CATWTGSTDTQYF	TGCGCCACCTGGACAGGGAGCACAGATACGCAGTATTTT
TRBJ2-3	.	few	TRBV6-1	CASSPPSRDTQYF	TGTGCCAGCAGTCCCCCGTCGCGGGATACGCAGTATTTT
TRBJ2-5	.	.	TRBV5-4	CASSSDWRETQYF	TGTGCCAGCAGCTCTGACTGGCGGGAGACCCAGTACTTC
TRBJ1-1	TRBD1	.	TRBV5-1	CASSWWDRRNTEAFF	TGCGCCAGCAGCTGGTGGGACAGGAGGAACACTGAAGCTTTCTTT